This T cell receptor (beta chain) appears in the sequencing data of a study of OX40 agonist ivuxolimab in advanced cancers. Trimming stripped 0 bases from V and 8 bases from J, with 10 bases between. CDR1 is SNHLY and CDR2 is FYNNEI in the germline V gene. This CDR3 is built from 14 residues. Assay used: immunoSEQ multiplex PCR; TCRdb lists only in-frame clones, some missing. The sample holds about 94,000 clones, around 87% seen once. The J gene is TRBJ2-2, the V gene TRBV2; D is unresolved. The material sequenced was CD4+ or CD8+ T cells sorted from blood, taken in a trial of the OX40 agonist ivuxolimab. This receptor was obtained from an adult with an advanced solid tumor such as melanoma, head and neck, liver or kidney cancer. The CDR3 loop is CASSEASFLGELFF. CDR3 nucleotides: TGTGCCAGCAGTGAAGCAAGCTTCCTGGGGGAGCTGTTTTTT.